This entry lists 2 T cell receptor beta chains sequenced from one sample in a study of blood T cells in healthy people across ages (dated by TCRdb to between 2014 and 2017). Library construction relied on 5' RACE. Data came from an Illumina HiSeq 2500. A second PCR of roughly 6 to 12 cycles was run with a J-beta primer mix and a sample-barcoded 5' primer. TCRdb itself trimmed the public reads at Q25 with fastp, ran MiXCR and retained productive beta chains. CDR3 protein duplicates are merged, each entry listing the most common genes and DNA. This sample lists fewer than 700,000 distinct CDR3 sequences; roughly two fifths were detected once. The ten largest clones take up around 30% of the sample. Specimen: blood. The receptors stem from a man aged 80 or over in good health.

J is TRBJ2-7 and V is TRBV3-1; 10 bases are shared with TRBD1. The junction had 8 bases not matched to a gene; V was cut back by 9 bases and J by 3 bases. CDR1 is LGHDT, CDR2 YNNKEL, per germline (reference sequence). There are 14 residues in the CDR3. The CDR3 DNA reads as TGTGCCAGTGGATTGTGGGACAGGGGCTACGAGCAGTACTTC. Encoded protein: CASGLWDRGYEQYF.

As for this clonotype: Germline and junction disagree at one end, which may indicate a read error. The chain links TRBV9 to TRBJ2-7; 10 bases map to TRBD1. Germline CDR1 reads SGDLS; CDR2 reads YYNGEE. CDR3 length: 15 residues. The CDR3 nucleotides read TGTGCCTGCAGCACCATGGACAGGGGGGTTAATGAGCAGTACTTC. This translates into CACSTMDRGVNEQYF.